The source of this T cell receptor (beta chain) is a study of shared clonotypes between healthy human individuals (dated by TCRdb to 2019 to 2021). As for the study more broadly: The cohort comprised two women and a few men aged 18 to 49 years. For each donor, CD4 naive and CD4 memory were each given three plates, CD8 naive was given two plates, and CD8 memory was given one plate. Libraries were prepared and TCR repertoires were sequenced by different laboratories using diverse techniques, in order to increase sequencing depth and limit assay-specific biases. Per donor, leukapheresis produced somewhere between about 0.85 and 9.5 billion PBMCs. To estimate repertoire size and how much clonotype sharing occurs between individuals, the study deeply sequenced the blood TCR repertoires of five healthy adults.

Using the deep immunoSEQ assay, multiplex PCR amplified TCR CDR3 regions from genomic DNA. Genomic DNA extracted from each cell subset was distributed evenly over all wells of several immunoSEQ 96-well plates, and each plate served as one replicate. For sorted subsets, each replicate PCR was loaded with 150 to 250 ng genomic DNA, equivalent to 30,000 or so T cell genomes. Purified libraries were measured with a Qubit 3.0 fluorometer, size-checked on a Bioanalyzer 2100, and measured again with the KAPA Library Quantification kit. Every immunoSEQ 96-well plate was sequenced on a dedicated single-read 150-cycle Illumina NextSeq 550 flow cell. As for the original processing: Because the immunoSEQ output held only junctional sequences and lacked quality scores, the filtering could not match the filtering applied to full-length reads. To assign V/J genes and CDR3, sequences were annotated against IMGT germline references using PyIR, a Python wrapper for IgBLAST v1.9. Reads were filtered out if the reads had weak V/J assignments (E-value above 1e-6), no CDR3, stop codons, out-of-frame junctions, or ambiguous translated residues. V3J clonotypes were defined by identical inferred V gene, J gene, and CDR3 amino acid sequence. The percentage overlap between two repertoires was calculated by dividing the number of shared unique clonotypes by the size of the smaller repertoire. RTK rarefaction, the Chao1 estimator, and Recon v2.1 estimates of unobserved clonotypes were used to assess repertoire richness. Generation probabilities were computed with OLGA for all TCRbeta clonotypes obtained by the gDNA method from a handful of donors. TCRdb limited this immuneACCESS table to in-frame rearrangements with V and J called. A share of clones is missing; checked studies link under half to unresolved V genes, and the rest is unexplained. V, J and clone size are taken as reported in that table, and D and trimming were inferred from the DNA itself. The sample table contains 600,000 or so clones; only one count was recorded for approximately 95% of them. Over 0.1% of the sample is taken by the ten largest.

CD8 naive samples consisted of CD45RO-negative cells that were positively selected for CCR7, yielding a CD45RA+CCR7+ population without TemRA cells. The donors were healthy, HIV-negative adults who had no recently reported acute infections or vaccinations. All donors were Caucasian adults living in Nashville, Tennessee, USA. Blood was obtained by leukapheresis, after which PBMCs were separated by Ficoll-Histopaque density gradient centrifugation and cryopreserved in liquid nitrogen vapor phase. Purity and quantity of every magnetically sorted T cell population were checked by analytical flow cytometry. From each sorted fraction, genomic DNA was isolated and quantified by UV absorbance on a Nanodrop 2000c. The CDR3 goes from the cysteine to the phenylalanine over 14 residues. Left in the record is the CDR3 DNA by itself, 42 bases read in frame from the first base. V loses 4 bases, J loses 8 bases, and the germline ends lie 16 bases apart. In the germline V gene, CDR1 corresponds to WSHSY and CDR2 to SAAADI.

As to this clone: Its antigen is not yet known. The record has no base qualities; no much larger clone is one base away.

Results the study describes overall, beyond this receptor: Pairwise subsampling led to the expectation that sequencing depth would affect the degree of clonotype sharing among donors. Only blood was sampled, and tissue TCR repertoires likely differ from those in blood. Sharing across a few donors was observed for approximately 4.6% of naive CD4, less than 4% of naive CD8, 2% to 2.5% of memory CD4, and less than 0.45% of memory CD8 clonotypes. Estimated clonotype richness was generally larger for naive than for memory subsets. The genetic and exposure-history diversity represented was limited by the small number of donors. Clonotypes shared by all four sorted-subset donors showed higher generation probabilities than non-shared clonotypes. Incomplete sequencing was indicated by rarefaction of sorted-subset datasets, despite the large sequencing depth.

In this chain, TRBV10-2 is recombined with TRBJ2-3; TRBD1 is a weak D gene call, 6 bases matching. The sequencing sample was made of naive CD8+ T cells sorted from blood. The sample's cell subset or site, from its label and the paper: CD45RA+CCR7+. The sequence derives from a woman aged 25-40 years in good health. The nucleotides are TGCGCCAGCAGTGGACAGGCCAGGGCAGGTACGCAGTATTTT. It codes for CASSGQARAGTQYF.